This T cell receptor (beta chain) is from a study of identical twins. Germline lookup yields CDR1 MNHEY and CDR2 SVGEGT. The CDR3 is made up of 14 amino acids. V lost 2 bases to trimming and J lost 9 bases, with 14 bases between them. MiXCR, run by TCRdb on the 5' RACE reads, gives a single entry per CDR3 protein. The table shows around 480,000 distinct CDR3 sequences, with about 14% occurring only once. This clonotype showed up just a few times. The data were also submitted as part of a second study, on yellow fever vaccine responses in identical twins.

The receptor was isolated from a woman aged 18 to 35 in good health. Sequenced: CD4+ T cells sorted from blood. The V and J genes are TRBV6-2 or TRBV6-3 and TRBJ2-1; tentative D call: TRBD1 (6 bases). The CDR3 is CASSYDGGGVEQFF. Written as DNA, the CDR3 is TGTGCCAGCAGTTACGATGGGGGCGGCGTTGAGCAGTTCTTC.